This T cell receptor (beta chain) was documented in a study of radiation and T cells in renal cell carcinoma. Clones were read by immunoSEQ multiplex PCR, and TCRdb kept only the in-frame ones, dropping some. The sample has around 160,000 clones; roughly 90% are singletons. V lost 7 bases and J 2 bases, leaving 15 bases between the germline ends. CDR1 SGHVS and CDR2 FQNEAQ come from the germline V gene. The CDR3 is 14 residues long. Time point noted: baseline pretreatment blood. Treatment indicated: 15 Gy SBRT to primary tumor, nephrectomy 4 weeks later. Serial blood draws occurred at baseline and 2 and 4 weeks post-SBRT. Study-wide results and limits: In blood, top tumor clones expanded by 2 weeks, shrinking by 4.

This clone has just one count. As yet, its antigen is unknown. This chain connects TRBV7-8 to TRBJ2-7; maybe TRBD2 (6 bases). The sequencing here drew on blood, taken from a patient whose treatment included radiotherapy and nephrectomy. This clonotype was obtained from a woman aged 65 to 85 with renal cell carcinoma. The CDR3 DNA reads TGTGCCAGCACCCAGGCGGGGCTGGCCTACGAGCAGTACTTC. It encodes CASTQAGLAYEQYF.